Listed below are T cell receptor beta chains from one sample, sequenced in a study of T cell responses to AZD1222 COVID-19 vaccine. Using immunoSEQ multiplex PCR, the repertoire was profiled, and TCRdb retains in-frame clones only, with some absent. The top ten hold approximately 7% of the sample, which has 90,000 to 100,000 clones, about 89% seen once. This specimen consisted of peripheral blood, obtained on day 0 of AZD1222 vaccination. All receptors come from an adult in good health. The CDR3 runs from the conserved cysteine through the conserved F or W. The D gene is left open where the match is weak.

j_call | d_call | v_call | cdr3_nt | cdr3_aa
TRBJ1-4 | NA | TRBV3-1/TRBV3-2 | TGTGCCAGCAGCCAAGAGGGATTGGGTAATGAAAAACTGTTTTTT | CASSQEGLGNEKLFF
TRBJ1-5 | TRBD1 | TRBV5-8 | TGTGCCAGCAGCGACCGGGACAGACTTGCCCCCAATCAGCCCCAGCATTTT | CASSDRDRLAPNQPQHF
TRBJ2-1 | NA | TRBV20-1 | TGCAGTGCGGAGCAGAGGGCTGAGCAGTTCTTC | CSAEQRAEQFF
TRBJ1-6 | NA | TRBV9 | TGTGCCAGCAGCGAAAGGGTTAATTCACCCCTCCACTTT | CASSERVNSPLHF
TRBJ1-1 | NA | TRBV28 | TGTGCCAGCAGTTTATTGGCTACAAACACTGAAGCTTTCTTT | CASSLLATNTEAFF
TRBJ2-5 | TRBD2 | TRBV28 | TGTGCCAGCAGTTTCCTCGGCGGGAGAAGGGAAGAGACCCAGTACTTC | CASSFLGGRREETQYF
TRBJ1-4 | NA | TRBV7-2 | TGTGCCAGCAGCTTAGTGGGGAACAGTAATGAAAAACTGTTTTTT | CASSLVGNSNEKLFF
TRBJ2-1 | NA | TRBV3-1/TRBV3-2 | TGTGCCAGCAGTCAATGGGAACTAGCAGGTCACGGTGAGCAGTTCTTC | CASSQWELAGHGEQFF
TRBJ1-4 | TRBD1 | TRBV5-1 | TGCGCCAGCAGCCTTGCACCGGGACAGGATAATGAAAAACTGTTTTTT | CASSLAPGQDNEKLFF
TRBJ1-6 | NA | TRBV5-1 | TGCGCCAGCAGCTTGGGACAGACGAATAATTCACCCCTCCACTTT | CASSLGQTNNSPLHF